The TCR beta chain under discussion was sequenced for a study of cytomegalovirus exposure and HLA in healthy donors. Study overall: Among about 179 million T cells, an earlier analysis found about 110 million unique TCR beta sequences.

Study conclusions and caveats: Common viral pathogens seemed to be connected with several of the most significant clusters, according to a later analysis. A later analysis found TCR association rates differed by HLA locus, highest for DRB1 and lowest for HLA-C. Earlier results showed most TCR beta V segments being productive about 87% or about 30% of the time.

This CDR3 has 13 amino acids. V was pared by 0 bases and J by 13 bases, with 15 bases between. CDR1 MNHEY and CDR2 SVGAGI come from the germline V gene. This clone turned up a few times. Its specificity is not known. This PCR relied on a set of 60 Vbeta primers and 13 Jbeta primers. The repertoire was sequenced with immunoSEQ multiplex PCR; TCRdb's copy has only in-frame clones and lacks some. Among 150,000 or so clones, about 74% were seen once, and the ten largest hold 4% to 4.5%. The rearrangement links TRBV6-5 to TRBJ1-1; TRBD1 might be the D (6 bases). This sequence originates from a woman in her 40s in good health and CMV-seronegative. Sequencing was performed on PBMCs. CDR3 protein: CASSYSAGDPGFF. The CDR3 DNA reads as TGTGCCAGCAGTTACTCGGCAGGGGACCCTGGTTTCTTT.